This record concerns one TCR beta chain sequence. The antigen is not known. TCRdb reprocessed the 5' RACE reads, with one entry per CDR3 protein and no DNA. The sample table sets out approximately 300,000 distinct CDR3 sequences. CDR1 LNHDA and CDR2 SQIVND come from the germline V gene (reference sequence). This CDR3 has 13 amino acids. The data derive from a study of monozygotic twins with inflammatory bowel disease. Study results and caveats: Discordant twins had repertoire similarity that did not differ from that of concordant twins, possibly from limited power. Individual T cell subtypes were not distinguishable.

Sequencing was carried out using blood. The sequence was obtained from a human donor with ulcerative colitis or Crohn's disease, or a healthy co-twin of an affected twin (not recorded which). The chain carries TRBV19 and TRBJ2-1. The CDR3: CASTPHYRNEQFF.